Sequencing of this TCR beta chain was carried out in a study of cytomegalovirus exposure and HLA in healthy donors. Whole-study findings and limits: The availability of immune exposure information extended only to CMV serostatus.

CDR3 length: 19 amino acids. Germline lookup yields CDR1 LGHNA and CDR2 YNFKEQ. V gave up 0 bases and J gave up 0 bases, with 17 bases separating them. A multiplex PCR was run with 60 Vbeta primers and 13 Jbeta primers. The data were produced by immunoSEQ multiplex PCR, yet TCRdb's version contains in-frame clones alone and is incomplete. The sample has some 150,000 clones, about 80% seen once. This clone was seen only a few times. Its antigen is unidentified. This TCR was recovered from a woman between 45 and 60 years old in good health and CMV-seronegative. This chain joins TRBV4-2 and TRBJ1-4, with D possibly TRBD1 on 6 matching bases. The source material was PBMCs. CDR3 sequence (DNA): TGTGCCAGCAGCCAAGATCCCCAGGGGCTCGCTGCAACTAATGAAAAACTGTTTTTT. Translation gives CASSQDPQGLAATNEKLFF.